This record covers a single T cell receptor (beta chain). What it recognizes is unknown. This record belongs to a study of beta chain features in type 1 diabetes. About the research overall: In age, gender and cell yields, patients were similar to healthy donors. Findings and caveats of the study: Type 1 diabetes patients had TCRB CDR3s that were shorter (moderately but significantly so) in all four CD4+ subsets.

The entirety of the isolated RNA underwent reverse transcription, so expressed TCRB transcripts were sequenced. Sequencing was performed with immunoSEQ multiplex PCR; in TCRdb, only in-frame clones are kept and a portion is missing. The sample includes hundreds of thousands of clones, about 14% of them seen just once. The CDR3 runs 14 residues. Deletions cut 4 bases from V and 4 bases from J, with 14 bases between. Germline V lookup: CDR1 SGDLS, CDR2 YYNGEE. The authors took one heparinised blood draw, averaging about 110 mL, from each donor. Every sorted population was more than 95% pure. Sample: naive CD4+ T cells from blood. The chain has TRBV9 and TRBJ1-1; D ambiguous. The clonotype originates from a man aged 18 to 29 in good health. The CDR3 DNA reads TGTGCCAGCAGCCCCCGGGTGGCGGTCACTGAAGCTTTCTTT. Residues: CASSPRVAVTEAFF.